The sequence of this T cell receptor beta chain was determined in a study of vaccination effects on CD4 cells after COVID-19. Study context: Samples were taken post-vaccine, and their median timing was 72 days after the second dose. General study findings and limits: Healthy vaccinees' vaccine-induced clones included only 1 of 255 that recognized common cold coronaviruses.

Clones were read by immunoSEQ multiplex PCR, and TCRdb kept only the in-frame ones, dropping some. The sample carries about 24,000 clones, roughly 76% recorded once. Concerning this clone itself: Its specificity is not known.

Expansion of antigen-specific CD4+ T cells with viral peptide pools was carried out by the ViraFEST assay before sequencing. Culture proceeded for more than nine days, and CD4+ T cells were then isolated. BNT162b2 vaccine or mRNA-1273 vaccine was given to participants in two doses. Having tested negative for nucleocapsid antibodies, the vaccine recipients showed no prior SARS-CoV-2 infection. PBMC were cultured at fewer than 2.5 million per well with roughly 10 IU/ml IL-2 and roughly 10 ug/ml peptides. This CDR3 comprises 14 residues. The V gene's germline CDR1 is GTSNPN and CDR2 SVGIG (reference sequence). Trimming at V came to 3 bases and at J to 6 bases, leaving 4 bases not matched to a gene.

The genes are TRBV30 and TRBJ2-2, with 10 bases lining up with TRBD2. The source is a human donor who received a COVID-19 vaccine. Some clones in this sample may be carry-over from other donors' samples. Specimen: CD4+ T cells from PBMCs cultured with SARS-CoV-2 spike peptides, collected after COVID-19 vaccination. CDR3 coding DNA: TGTGCCTGGAGAAAAGCGGGGGGGCCCGGGGAGCTGTTTTTT. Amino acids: CAWRKAGGPGELFF. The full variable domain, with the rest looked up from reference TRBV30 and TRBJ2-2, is SQTIHQWPATLVQPVGSPLSLECTVEGTSNPNLYWYRQAAGRGLQLLFYSVGIGQISSEVPQNLSASRPQDRQFILSSKKLLLSDSGFYLCAWRKAGGPGELFFGEGSRLTVL.